A selection of T cell receptor beta chains follows, all from one sample in a study of blood T cell repertoires in COVID-19. The table came from immunoSEQ multiplex PCR; TCRdb's copy has only in-frame clones and leaves some out. The sample includes roughly 330,000 clones, around 87% of them seen just once. The sequenced sample was PBMCs or T cells enriched from blood (not recorded which). The receptors stem from a woman in her twenties or thirties who had recovered from COVID-19. CDR3s include the opening cysteine and the closing phenylalanine or tryptophan. Each record gives: clone size, J gene, D gene, V gene, CDR3 DNA, CDR3 protein. The D gene is left open where the match is weak. Where a row states a size, it is once, few, many or the class of an expanded clone; other rows omit it.

size: -; J: TRBJ2-5; D: TRBD2; V: TRBV20-1; DNA: TGCAGTGCTAGTAGGGCGGGGGGTCGGCGAGAGACCCAGTACTTC; CDR3: CSASRAGGRRETQYF
size: -; J: TRBJ1-4; D: TRBD1; V: TRBV10-3; DNA: TGTGCCATCAGTGAAGAGGCGGGACAGGGGAATGAAAAACTGTTTTTT; CDR3: CAISEEAGQGNEKLFF
size: -; J: TRBJ1-2; D: -; V: TRBV18; DNA: TGTGCCAGCTCACAAACCAACCGCGACTATGGCTACACCTTC; CDR3: CASSQTNRDYGYTF
size: -; J: TRBJ2-7; D: -; V: TRBV6-5; DNA: TGTGCCAGCAGTTATTGGGCAGGGTACTCCTACGAGCAGTACTTC; CDR3: CASSYWAGYSYEQYF
size: -; J: TRBJ1-1; D: -; V: TRBV19; DNA: TGTGCCAGTACGGGGTTGATGGGGAACACTGAAGCTTTCTTT; CDR3: CASTGLMGNTEAFF
size: -; J: TRBJ1-2; D: TRBD1; V: TRBV5-1; DNA: TGCGCCAGCACACCCGGGACAGGGGTGTATGGCTACACCTTC; CDR3: CASTPGTGVYGYTF
size: -; J: TRBJ2-5; D: TRBD1; V: TRBV5-6; DNA: TGTGCCAGCAGCCGGATGGGACAGGGGGCGACAGGGACCCAGTACTTC; CDR3: CASSRMGQGATGTQYF
size: -; J: TRBJ1-4; D: -; V: TRBV21-1; DNA: TGTGCCAGCAGCAAAGGGAACAGGAGACATGAAAAACTGTTTTTT; CDR3: CASSKGNRRHEKLFF
size: -; J: TRBJ2-5; D: -; V: TRBV10-3; DNA: TGTGCCACCTCCCCACCCGATGTCCGCCAGAGGCAGTACTTC; CDR3: CATSPPDVRQRQYF
size: -; J: TRBJ2-2; D: TRBD1; V: TRBV27; DNA: TGTGCCAGCAGTCCCCGACAGGGTAGGACCGGGGAGCTGTTTTTT; CDR3: CASSPRQGRTGELFF
size: -; J: TRBJ2-5; D: TRBD2; V: TRBV3-1/TRBV3-2; DNA: TGTGCCAGCAGCCGGGGAGGGGAGACCCAGTACTTC; CDR3: CASSRGGETQYF
size: -; J: TRBJ1-5; D: -; V: TRBV19; DNA: TGTGCCAGTAAAATCGGGGAGACCAATCAGCCCCAGCATTTT; CDR3: CASKIGETNQPQHF
size: -; J: TRBJ1-2; D: TRBD1; V: TRBV5-8; DNA: TGTGCCAGCAGCAGAAACAGGGGGAGCTACACCTTC; CDR3: CASSRNRGSYTF
size: -; J: TRBJ1-2; D: -; V: TRBV4-1; DNA: TGCGCCAGCAGCCAAGATCAGGCGGGCAAGAGCTATGGCTACACCTTC; CDR3: CASSQDQAGKSYGYTF
size: -; J: TRBJ2-5; D: -; V: TRBV5-4; DNA: TGTGCCAGCAGCTTGGCGGAGACCCAGTACTTC; CDR3: CASSLAETQYF
size: -; J: TRBJ2-1; D: -; V: TRBV29-1; DNA: TGCAGCGTTGACGGAGGCTCCTACAATGAGCAGTTCTTC; CDR3: CSVDGGSYNEQFF
size: -; J: TRBJ2-5; D: TRBD2; V: TRBV3-1/TRBV3-2; DNA: TGTGCCAGCAGCCAGACCGGACTAGATGGGAAAGAGACCCAGTACTTC; CDR3: CASSQTGLDGKETQYF
size: -; J: TRBJ1-1; D: -; V: TRBV9; DNA: TGTGCCAGCAGCCCCCCGAGCTCGCAAGCTTTCTTT; CDR3: CASSPPSSQAFF
size: -; J: TRBJ1-5; D: -; V: TRBV4-1; DNA: TGCGCCAGCAGCCCCCTACCCCCCCAGGTTGGCAATCAGCCCCAGCATTTT; CDR3: CASSPLPPQVGNQPQHF
size: -; J: TRBJ1-4; D: -; V: TRBV7-9; DNA: TGTGCCAGCAGCCCCCTGGGCAGGGACTATGAAAAACTGTTTTTT; CDR3: CASSPLGRDYEKLFF
size: -; J: TRBJ1-2; D: -; V: TRBV2; DNA: TGTGCCAGCAGTGAAACTCGGACAGTCGAGGGCTACACCTTC; CDR3: CASSETRTVEGYTF
size: -; J: TRBJ1-2; D: -; V: TRBV5-1; DNA: TGCGCCAGCAGCGTTGACTCTAACTATGGCTACACCTTC; CDR3: CASSVDSNYGYTF
size: -; J: TRBJ2-1; D: -; V: TRBV5-4; DNA: TGTGCCAGCAGCTTCGCACCGGGGGATACAGACAATGAGCAGTTCTTC; CDR3: CASSFAPGDTDNEQFF
size: -; J: TRBJ2-2; D: TRBD2; V: TRBV2; DNA: TGTGCCATCGACCTACCCCCGGGAGGCACCGGGGAGCTGTTTTTT; CDR3: CAIDLPPGGTGELFF
size: -; J: TRBJ1-1; D: -; V: TRBV5-1; DNA: TGCGCCAGCAGCCCTCCCGCGGCGGGGCCGAACACTGAAGCTTTCTTT; CDR3: CASSPPAAGPNTEAFF
size: once; J: TRBJ2-1; D: -; V: TRBV5-1; DNA: TGCGCCAGCAGCTTGGGCCAGAACTACAATGAGCAGTTCTTC; CDR3: CASSLGQNYNEQFF
size: -; J: TRBJ1-2; D: TRBD1; V: TRBV3-1/TRBV3-2; DNA: TGTGCCAGCAGCCTCAGGACAGGGAGCTACACCTTC; CDR3: CASSLRTGSYTF
size: -; J: TRBJ1-1; D: -; V: TRBV28; DNA: TGTGCCAGCAGCCAACAGTACCCTGAAGCTTTCTTT; CDR3: CASSQQYPEAFF
size: -; J: TRBJ2-1; D: TRBD2; V: TRBV9; DNA: TGTGCCAGCAGCGTAGGGACTAGCGTGAATGAGCAGTTCTTC; CDR3: CASSVGTSVNEQFF
size: -; J: TRBJ1-2; D: -; V: TRBV21-1; DNA: TGTGCCAGCAGCAGGCCTACAGGGGGCGAAGGCTACACCTTC; CDR3: CASSRPTGGEGYTF
size: -; J: TRBJ1-2; D: TRBD1; V: TRBV6-5; DNA: TGTGCCAGCAGTTCGGACAGGGGTCGTTCTTATGGCTACACCTTC; CDR3: CASSSDRGRSYGYTF
size: -; J: TRBJ2-4; D: -; V: TRBV30; DNA: TGTGCCTGGGGGGCCGGGGACATTCAGTACTTC; CDR3: CAWGAGDIQYF
size: -; J: TRBJ1-2; D: TRBD1; V: TRBV4-1; DNA: TGCGCCAGCAGCCATGGACGGACAGGGCGCAACTATGGCTACACCTTC; CDR3: CASSHGRTGRNYGYTF
size: -; J: TRBJ1-2; D: TRBD1; V: TRBV7-2; DNA: TGTGCCAGCAGCTTAGGGGGGGGACAGGGATACTCTGGCTACACCTTC; CDR3: CASSLGGGQGYSGYTF
size: -; J: TRBJ1-3; D: -; V: TRBV28; DNA: TGTGCCAGCAGTTCCCCCAGGGAGGGAGGAAACACCATATATTTT; CDR3: CASSSPREGGNTIYF
size: -; J: TRBJ1-1; D: -; V: TRBV6-5; DNA: TGTGCCAGCAGTTACTCACAAGTCACTGAAGCTTTCTTT; CDR3: CASSYSQVTEAFF
size: once; J: TRBJ1-6; D: -; V: TRBV6-2/TRBV6-3; DNA: TGTGCCAGCAGCTCTCAAAACAGGGCCGAAGTTGGTAATTCACCCCTCCACTTT; CDR3: CASSSQNRAEVGNSPLHF
size: -; J: TRBJ1-2; D: TRBD1; V: TRBV29-1; DNA: TGCAGCCTCTCCCGGGACAGCTATGGCTACACCTTC; CDR3: CSLSRDSYGYTF
size: few; J: TRBJ2-1; D: TRBD1; V: TRBV7-6; DNA: TGTGCCAGCAGCAAGCAGGCCGGGACAGACTACAATGAGCAGTTCTTC; CDR3: CASSKQAGTDYNEQFF
size: -; J: TRBJ1-5; D: TRBD1; V: TRBV18; DNA: TGTGCCAGCTCACCAGTCGCAGGGGGCCTTCAGCCCCAGCATTTT; CDR3: CASSPVAGGLQPQHF
size: -; J: TRBJ1-2; D: -; V: TRBV16; DNA: TGTGCCAGCAGCCAAGACAGCTATGGCTACACCTTC; CDR3: CASSQDSYGYTF
size: -; J: TRBJ2-7; D: TRBD1; V: TRBV24-1; DNA: TGTGCCACCAGTGACTCCGGGACAGGTAACCACGAGCAGTACTTC; CDR3: CATSDSGTGNHEQYF
size: -; J: TRBJ1-1; D: TRBD1; V: TRBV19; DNA: TGTGCCAGTAGTATATTTGACAGGGGAAGCCCTGAAGCTTTCTTT; CDR3: CASSIFDRGSPEAFF
size: -; J: TRBJ1-6; D: TRBD1; V: TRBV7-2; DNA: TGTGCCAGCAGCTCCATGACAGGGAATTCACCCCTCCACTTT; CDR3: CASSSMTGNSPLHF
size: once; J: TRBJ1-5; D: -; V: TRBV23-1; DNA: TGCGCCAGCAGTACAGGTCAGCCCCAGCATTTT; CDR3: CASSTGQPQHF
size: -; J: TRBJ2-4; D: -; V: TRBV6-5; DNA: TGTGCCACCCAGTCCGAGGGCGCCGTAAACATTCAGTACTTC; CDR3: CATQSEGAVNIQYF
size: -; J: TRBJ1-2; D: -; V: TRBV3-1/TRBV3-2; DNA: TGTGCCAGCAGTAATTATCAGGGAACCTATGGCTACACCTTC; CDR3: CASSNYQGTYGYTF
size: -; J: TRBJ1-2; D: -; V: TRBV18; DNA: TGTGCCAGCTCGCCGACCGGACAGTTGGGCCAATATGGCTACACCTTC; CDR3: CASSPTGQLGQYGYTF
size: -; J: TRBJ2-1; D: TRBD1; V: TRBV24-1; DNA: TGTGCCACCAGTGACCGCGGGGACAGGCCGTTATTCTTC; CDR3: CATSDRGDRPLFF
size: -; J: TRBJ2-2; D: -; V: TRBV5-4; DNA: TGTGCCAGCAGCTTGGAGCTAGCGAACACCGGGGAGCTGTTTTTT; CDR3: CASSLELANTGELFF
size: -; J: TRBJ1-5; D: -; V: TRBV21-1; DNA: TGTGCCAGCACTAAAGTCAGGGAACTCTTCCAGCCCCAGCATTTT; CDR3: CASTKVRELFQPQHF